Listed below are T cell receptor beta chains from one sample, sequenced in a study of blood T cell repertoires in COVID-19. The assay was immunoSEQ multiplex PCR, and TCRdb's table has in-frame clones only and misses some. This repertoire shows more than 300,000 clones, 85% to 95% found once; its top ten account for about 4%. The sample taken for sequencing was PBMCs or T cells enriched from blood (not recorded which). These receptors came from a woman aged 25 to 39 who had been exposed to COVID-19. The conserved cysteine and the conserved F or W are not part of the CDR3 here. Each record gives: D gene, V gene, J gene, CDR3 protein. D genes are given only for firm matches.

TRBD1	TRBV5-1	TRBJ1-4	ASSLVGTGTEKLF
TRBD1	TRBV7-9	TRBJ1-4	ASSPRQGENNEKLF
TRBD1	TRBV3-1/TRBV3-2	TRBJ1-2	ASSRNQGGGGYT
TRBD1	TRBV15	TRBJ1-5	ATSRVTGLGNQPQH
NA	TRBV7-2	TRBJ1-1	ASSLRVARANTEAF
NA	TRBV19	TRBJ1-1	ASRVGQLPLTNTEAF
TRBD2	TRBV3-1/TRBV3-2	TRBJ2-5	ASSQDPTKGLASETQY
TRBD2	TRBV5-1	TRBJ2-7	ASREAGVSYEQY
NA	TRBV2	TRBJ1-1	ASSLGPTMNTEAF
NA	TRBV5-1	TRBJ1-2	ASSPDTLYYGYT
NA	TRBV4-1	TRBJ1-1	ASSQDQYTEAF
NA	TRBV2	TRBJ1-2	ASRVGTFNYGYT
NA	TRBV27	TRBJ1-2	ASSPSSAYGYT
NA	TRBV7-8	TRBJ1-3	ASSFLTGSASHTIY
TRBD1	TRBV9	TRBJ2-3	ASSGQASTDTQY
TRBD2	TRBV7-3	TRBJ2-3	ASSLSGGAGDTQY
NA	TRBV5-1	TRBJ1-1	ASSLNRWVTSEAF
NA	TRBV4-1	TRBJ2-3	ASSQEARAGKADTQY
NA	TRBV7-2	TRBJ1-1	ASSLRATTNTEAF
NA	TRBV7-4	TRBJ1-6	ASSLEAQGRSYNSPLH
NA	TRBV4-2	TRBJ2-1	ASSPSGGANEQF
TRBD1	TRBV6-5	TRBJ1-2	ASSYGTVYGYT
NA	TRBV14	TRBJ2-1	ASSQVPGVDEQF
NA	TRBV7-9	TRBJ1-4	ASMRSNEKLF
NA	TRBV5-1	TRBJ1-1	ASSFGSGGETEAF
TRBD1	TRBV5-1	TRBJ2-7	ASSLYSGTGVPQY
TRBD1	TRBV3-1/TRBV3-2	TRBJ1-5	ASSLGTGNQPQH
NA	TRBV28	TRBJ2-7	ASRPPGHYEQY
NA	TRBV6-5	TRBJ1-1	ASSYPGAGGTEAF
NA	TRBV1	TRBJ1-2	TSSQRLRGQGLSKDGYT
TRBD1	TRBV3-1/TRBV3-2	TRBJ1-1	ASSQLPGQGDPRGRTEAF
NA	TRBV30	TRBJ1-1	AWKGPGNTEAF
NA	TRBV7-2	TRBJ2-7	ASSLDRAVYEQY
NA	TRBV9	TRBJ1-5	ASAEGVNSNQPQH
NA	TRBV6-5	TRBJ1-1	ASSYSRDGNTEAF
TRBD1	TRBV19	TRBJ1-6	ASSDRGGNSPLH
NA	TRBV5-5	TRBJ1-6	ASSYYRDSPLH
TRBD1	TRBV4-1	TRBJ2-5	ASSHALKDRVVETQY
NA	TRBV6-6	TRBJ1-6	ASSRWTVSSYNSPLH
TRBD1	TRBV19	TRBJ2-3	ASGDRLSTDTQY
TRBD2	TRBV30	TRBJ2-1	AWRDLAGSSYNEQF
NA	TRBV6-5	TRBJ2-7	ASSYEGSGEQY
TRBD1	TRBV5-1	TRBJ2-2	ASSLGTGRGGELF
TRBD2	TRBV30	TRBJ2-2	AWSGTSGFYTGELF
NA	TRBV27	TRBJ1-2	ASRLGQGEGYT
TRBD2	TRBV9	TRBJ2-1	ASSVGVAGSYNEQF
TRBD2	TRBV9	TRBJ2-5	ASSFLAGGPPETQY
NA	TRBV19	TRBJ1-2	ASSIGIGPNYGYT
NA	TRBV6-5	TRBJ1-2	ASRSGGPYGYT
NA	TRBV7-9	TRBJ2-5	ASSPISEGTQY
TRBD1	TRBV11-2	TRBJ1-1	ASRDRTGGSSTEAF